The 21 T cell receptor beta chains in this list originate from one sample, sequenced in a study of T cell repertoires in cytomegalovirus infection. TCRdb recomputed calls from the reads with MiXCR, one row per CDR3 protein. The sample consists of some 400,000 distinct CDR3 sequences, 25% to 40% of them appearing once. The sample taken for sequencing was PBMCs. The receptors come from a human donor in good health (CMV status not recorded). Some clones in this sample may be carry-over from other donors' samples.

Remarks on this clonotype: Here the CDR3 omits its conserved ending phenylalanine or tryptophan, so a read error is the likely source. The J gene is TRBJ1-1, the V gene TRBV12-3 or TRBV12-4; D perhaps matches TRBD1 (6 bases). V lost 6 bases, J lost 5 bases, and 22 bases lay in between. This CDR3 has 16 residues. The DNA of the CDR3 is TGTGCCAGCAGACCCGACAGTGTCGGAGGGGGGACTGAAGCTTTCTTG. This encodes CASRPDSVGGGTEAFL.

This clonotype has more than one count but fewer than ten. This sequence joins TRBV5-1 and TRBJ2-5, with D uncertain. CDR3 size: 15 residues. Trimming cost V 3 bases and J 3 bases, with 15 bases left between them. Germline V gives CDR1 SGHRS, CDR2 YFSETQ. In DNA, the CDR3 is TGCGCCAGCAGCTCGGCGAGGATAGCTAAAGAGACCCAGTACTTC. As protein: CASSSARIAKETQYF. Supplemented by reference TRBV5-1 and TRBJ2-5, the full variable domain reads KAGVTQTPRYLIKTRGQQVTLSCSPISGHRSVSWYQQTPGQGLQFLFEYFSETQRNKGNFPGRFSGRQFSNSRSEMNVSTLELGDSALYLCASSSARIAKETQYFGPGTRLLVL.

The chain has TRBV7-6 and TRBJ2-1, with 9 positions matching TRBD2. This CDR3 has 16 amino acids. After removal of 3 bases from V and 0 bases from J, the junction contained 3 bases not matched to a gene. Germline V gives CDR1 SGHVS, CDR2 FNYEAQ. The CDR3 here is CASSFPAGGSYNEQFF. The CDR3 bases are TGTGCCAGCAGCTTCCCAGCGGGGGGCTCCTACAATGAGCAGTTCTTC.

This clonotype came up a few times. The genes are TRBV2 and TRBJ2-2; D is possibly TRBD2 (5 bases). Germline V gene lookup returns CDR1 SNHLY and CDR2 FYNNEI. This CDR3 is 14 amino acids long. With 7 bases removed from V and 6 bases from J, the gap between germline ends came to 15 bases. For the CDR3, the DNA is TGTGCCAGCATCTATCCCGGTAGCGCCGGGGAGCTGTTTTTT. Translating gives CASIYPGSAGELFF.

The chain links TRBV14 to TRBJ1-4, with D possibly matching TRBD1 (5 bases). V dropped 1 base and J dropped 0 bases, with 9 bases sitting between them. This CDR3 has 16 amino acids. Germline V gene lookup returns CDR1 SGHDN and CDR2 FVKESK. The CDR3 protein is CASSQAQEATNEKLFF. CDR3 nucleotide sequence: TGTGCCAGCAGCCAAGCACAGGAAGCAACTAATGAAAAACTGTTTTTT.

This clonotype was seen repeatedly, ten times or more. The CDR3 nucleotides are TGTGCCAGCAGCCCTTACACCGGGGAGCTGTTTTTT. The encoded protein is CASSPYTGELFF. The chain has TRBV5-4 and TRBJ2-2; D is undetermined. With 4 bases removed from V and 3 bases from J, the gap between germline ends came to 4 bases. CDR1 is SGHNT and CDR2 is YYREEE in the germline V gene (reference sequence). The CDR3 sequence is 12 residues long. The full variable domain, its missing parts supplied by reference TRBV5-4 and TRBJ2-2, is ETGVTQSPTHLIKTRGQQVTLRCSSQSGHNTVSWYQQALGQGPQFIFQYYREEENGRGNFPPRFSGLQFPNYSSELNVNALELDDSALYLCASSPYTGELFFGEGSRLTVL.

The V and J genes are TRBV20-1 and TRBJ1-5; no reliable D call. Germline assignment: CDR1 DFQATT and CDR2 SNEGSKA (reference sequence). Between the trimmed V and J ends, which lost 3 bases and 7 bases, there was a span of 19 bases. The CDR3 length is 15 residues. The CDR3 nucleotides read TGCAGTGCTAGTTTGGGCCCAAGCGGGTCCCAGCCCCAGCATTTT. Amino acid sequence: CSASLGPSGSQPQHF.

J is TRBJ1-5 and V is TRBV28; D is uncertain. Per the germline V gene, CDR1 is MDHEN and CDR2 is SYDVKM. The CDR3 sequence is 12 residues long. The V gene lost 3 bases and the J gene lost 5 bases, with 5 bases spanning the gap. The CDR3: CASSFRHQPQHF. CDR3 in DNA: TGTGCCAGCAGTTTCCGCCATCAGCCCCAGCATTTT. Full variable domain (outside the CDR3, taken from reference TRBV28 and TRBJ1-5): DVKVTQSSRYLVKRTGEKVFLECVQDMDHENMFWYRQDPGLGLRLIYFSYDVKMKEKGDIPEGYSVSREKKERFSLILESASTNQTSMYLCASSFRHQPQHFGDGTRLSIL.

CDR3 coding DNA: TGTGCCACCAGGGGATCCCAGGACGGCTACACCTTC. Translated, it gives CATRGSQDGYTF. This chain uses TRBV24-1 with TRBJ1-2; D uncertain. The CDR3 has 12 amino acids. Looked up from germline, CDR1 is KGHDR and CDR2 is SFDVKD. Trimming stripped 7 bases from V and 8 bases from J, with 13 bases between.

Of note for this clonotype: This may come from a read error, since a much larger clone is one base off. The V and J genes are TRBV7-2 and TRBJ2-7; D remains ambiguous. Germline V lookup: CDR1 SGHTA, CDR2 FQGNSA. The CDR3 runs to 13 residues. The CDR3 DNA sequence: TGTGCCAGCAGCTTAGTCTACTCCTACGATCAGTACTTC. Its protein product is CASSLVYSYDQYF.

This clonotype has just a few counts. The chain couples TRBV7-2 to TRBJ2-7; TRBD1 aligns across 8 bases. There are 16 residues in the CDR3. V lost 2 bases and J lost 4; bases outside the gene matches: 10. The V gene's germline CDR1 is SGHTA and CDR2 FQGNSA. This CDR3 is CASSLFPGTGFYEQYF. For the CDR3, the DNA is TGTGCCAGCAGCTTATTTCCCGGGACAGGATTTTACGAGCAGTACTTC. The variable domain in full, with the rest retrieved from reference TRBV7-2 and TRBJ2-7, is GAGVSQSPSNKVTEKGKDVELRCDPISGHTALYWYRQSLGQGLEFLIYFQGNSAPDKSGLPSDRFSAERTGGSVSTLTIQRTQQEDSAVYLCASSLFPGTGFYEQYFGPGTRLTVT.

About this clonotype: A read error may account for a junction end that differs from germline. The chain has TRBV11-1 and TRBJ2-1, with 9 positions matching TRBD1. Per the germline V gene, CDR1 is SGHAT and CDR2 is FQDESV (reference sequence). The CDR3 spans 14 residues. CDR3: CASRLDRGSYEQFF. The CDR3 coding sequence is TGTGCCAGCAGATTAGACAGGGGGAGTTATGAGCAGTTCTTC.

The rearrangement links TRBV28 to TRBJ2-5; 9 bases agree with TRBD1. CDR1 is MDHEN and CDR2 is SYDVKM in the germline V gene. Losses at the gene ends were 3 bases for V and 5 bases for J; bases not matched to a gene: 4. There are 14 residues in the CDR3. CDR3: CASSLEDRGETQYF. The CDR3 DNA sequence: TGTGCCAGCAGTTTGGAGGACAGGGGTGAGACCCAGTACTTC.

This clonotype has a handful of counts. The chain recombines TRBV7-9 with TRBJ2-7; no definite D call. This CDR3 spans 14 amino acids. CDR1 is SEHNR, CDR2 FQNEAQ, per germline (reference sequence). V lost 5 bases, J lost 1 base, and 12 bases lay in between. In DNA, the CDR3 is TGTGCCAGCAGCCATATGACACCTTCCTACGAGCAGTACTTC. Its protein product is CASSHMTPSYEQYF.

There are a few counts of this clonotype. This rearrangement joins TRBV6-5 to TRBJ2-1; 10 bases are a match to TRBD1. CDR1 is MNHEY, CDR2 SVGAGI, per germline. This CDR3 is 15 amino acids long. V lost 5 bases to trimming and J lost 10 bases; unmatched junction nucleotides: 11. The CDR3 DNA is TGTGCCAGCAGTACCGGGACAGGGGAATTGAGAGAGCAGTTCTTC. Translated, it gives CASSTGTGELREQFF.

This clonotype was seen repeatedly, ten times or more. The chain has TRBV7-8 and TRBJ2-3; D possibly corresponds to TRBD2 (6 bases). The CDR3 length is 17 residues. From germline, CDR1 is SGHVS and CDR2 FQNEAQ. Trimming removed 1 base from V and 0 bases from J, with 14 bases in between. The CDR3 nucleotides read TGTGCCAGCAGCTTAGTGGGGTTAGCGGCGAGCACAGATACGCAGTATTTT. Protein product: CASSLVGLAASTDTQYF. Drawing the rest from reference TRBV7-8 and TRBJ2-3, the complete variable domain is GAGVSQSPRYKVAKRGQDVALRCDPISGHVSLFWYQQALGQGPEFLTYFQNEAQLDKSGLPSDRFFAERPEGSVSTLKIQRTQQEDSAVYLCASSLVGLAASTDTQYFGPGTRLTVL.

This clonotype occurred many times. This chain connects TRBV7-8 to TRBJ1-2; tentatively, D is TRBD1 (6 bases). CDR3 length: 16 amino acids. In germline, CDR1 is SGHVS, CDR2 FQNEAQ. Between the trimmed V and J ends, which lost 0 bases and 6 bases, there was a span of 17 bases. The chain's CDR3 is CASSLASGGGVDGYTF. CDR3 DNA: TGTGCCAGCAGCTTAGCTAGTGGCGGGGGCGTGGATGGCTACACCTTC.

The V gene is TRBV7-8, the J gene TRBJ1-6; D remains unclear. The CDR3 has 16 residues. Germline CDR1 and CDR2: SGHVS and FQNEAQ. Deletions cut 5 bases from V and 9 bases from J, with 20 bases between. CDR3 sequence reads: CASSRLGGLSSSPLHF. The CDR3 DNA is TGTGCCAGCAGCCGCTTAGGAGGGTTGTCCAGTTCACCCCTCCACTTT.

This chain links TRBV7-9 with TRBJ2-7; 8 bases agree with TRBD1. V shed 4 bases, J shed 2 bases, and the junction held 10 bases outside the gene matches. Looked up from germline, CDR1 is SEHNR and CDR2 is FQNEAQ (reference sequence). The CDR3 consists of 16 residues. CDR3 amino acids: CASSSGQGMKTYEQYF. CDR3 nucleotides: TGTGCCAGCAGCTCAGGACAGGGCATGAAAACCTACGAGCAGTACTTC.

This chain connects TRBV29-1 to TRBJ1-1, with D hard to call. V lost 0 bases, J lost 4 bases, and 6 bases lay in between. From germline, CDR1 is SQVTM and CDR2 ANQGSEA. CDR3 length equals 12 residues. CDR3 nucleotides: TGCAGCGTTGAAGAAGTAATCACTGAAGCTTTCTTT. Amino acid sequence: CSVEEVITEAFF.

This clonotype has only a few counts. This sequence joins TRBV7-9 and TRBJ1-4; no clear D. Between the trimmed V and J ends, which lost 4 bases and 6 bases, there was a span of 15 bases. Per germline, CDR1 SEHNR and CDR2 FQNEAQ (reference sequence). This CDR3 has 15 residues. CDR3 sequence: CASSWELRADEKLFF. The DNA of the CDR3 is TGTGCCAGCAGCTGGGAGCTTAGGGCCGATGAAAAACTGTTTTTT.